The 21 T cell receptor beta chains below come from one sample, sequenced in a study of cytomegalovirus exposure and HLA in healthy donors. PCR was performed using 60 Vbeta and 13 Jbeta primers. The data were produced by immunoSEQ multiplex PCR, yet TCRdb's version contains in-frame clones alone and is incomplete. The table has 95,000 to 150,000 clones, about four fifths seen once. Sequenced input: PBMCs. Receptors originate from a female donor in good health and CMV-seropositive.

V usage is TRBV6-5 and J usage is TRBJ2-1, with unresolved D. The V gene lost 5 bases and the J gene lost 5 bases, with 10 bases spanning the gap. Germline CDR1 is MNHEY and CDR2 is SVGAGI. This CDR3 has 13 residues. The CDR3 coding sequence is TGTGCCAGCAGTCCCACTATAAACAATGAGCAGTTCTTC. It codes for CASSPTINNEQFF.

The chain carries TRBV9 and TRBJ1-2, with D possibly matching TRBD1 (5 bases). This CDR3 has 12 residues. CDR1 is SGDLS, CDR2 YYNGEE, per germline. The ends were cut back, 0 bases at V and 10 bases at J, with 10 bases in the middle. In nucleotides, the CDR3 is TGTGCCAGCAGCGTAGGGTCGACAGCCTACACCTTC. Translation: CASSVGSTAYTF.

This chain connects TRBV4-1 to TRBJ2-7, with 10 bases lining up with TRBD2. The J segment lost 2 bases and the V segment lost 4 bases, leaving 5 bases of the junction unmatched. In germline, CDR1 is MGHRA, CDR2 YSYEKL. This CDR3 has 15 residues. Written as DNA, the CDR3 is TGCGCCAGCAGCCTTAGCGGGGGGACCACCTACGAGCAGTACTTC. Amino acid sequence: CASSLSGGTTYEQYF.

This clone was counted a single time. The CDR3 reads CAWSVHAGIYGYTF. CDR3 sequence (DNA): TGTGCCTGGAGTGTACACGCAGGGATCTATGGCTACACCTTC. The chain has TRBV30 and TRBJ1-2; weak D call: TRBD1 (5 bases). The CDR3 has 14 residues. V lost 0 bases to trimming and J lost 4 bases, with 12 bases between them. Germline CDR1 GTSNPN, CDR2 SVGIG (reference sequence).

The chain couples TRBV5-4 to TRBJ2-1; 15 nucleotides align to TRBD2. Germline trimming cut 3 bases from V and 8 bases from J; bases unmatched to any gene: 3. The V gene's germline CDR1 is SGHNT and CDR2 YYREEE (reference sequence). The CDR3 is 15 amino acids. In DNA, the CDR3 is TGTGCCAGCAGCTGGACTAGCGGGGGGGCCGATGAGCAGTTCTTC. This translates into CASSWTSGGADEQFF.

This clone was counted a single time. This chain uses TRBV5-1 with TRBJ1-6; TRBD1 is a possible D gene (5 bases). V was trimmed by 1 base and J by 3 bases, leaving 5 bases between them. This CDR3 is built from 14 residues. Germline V gene data show CDR1 as SGHRS and CDR2 as YFSETQ. The CDR3 region has the DNA TGCGCCAGCAGCTTGCAGGGCTATAATTCACCCCTCCACTTT. It translates to CASSLQGYNSPLHF.

Only one count was recorded for this clone. The rearrangement uses TRBV2 and TRBJ2-5; D remains ambiguous. The CDR3 has 14 residues. V lost 5 bases and J 0 bases, leaving 10 bases between the germline ends. In germline, CDR1 is SNHLY, CDR2 FYNNEI. Written as DNA, the CDR3 is TGTGCCAGCAGTCCCCTGAACTACCAAGAGACCCAGTACTTC. It is translated as CASSPLNYQETQYF.

The V and J genes are TRBV7-9 and TRBJ1-2, with 8 bases that match TRBD1. The CDR3 sequence is 15 residues long. V lost 5 bases and J lost 5; bases outside the gene matches: 10. Germline V gene data show CDR1 as SEHNR and CDR2 as FQNEAQ (reference sequence). This CDR3 is CASSPQGGQGYGYTF. CDR3 in DNA: TGTGCCAGCAGCCCCCAGGGAGGACAGGGTTATGGCTACACCTTC.

The chain links TRBV4-2 to TRBJ2-3; a possible D gene is TRBD2 (6 bases). CDR3 length: 16 residues. Germline CDR1 and CDR2: LGHNA and YNFKEQ. V was trimmed by 0 bases and J by 5 bases, leaving 15 bases between them. The CDR3 nucleotides are TGTGCCAGCAGCCAAGAGACGGGGGTAGGTGGAGATACGCAGTATTTT. Translated, it gives CASSQETGVGGDTQYF.

The chain links TRBV12-5 to TRBJ1-4; 7 bases match TRBD1. V lost 5 bases to trimming and J lost 3 bases; unmatched junction nucleotides: 3. This CDR3 is built from 14 residues. Germline CDR1 and CDR2: LGHNT and FRNRAP. The CDR3 spells CASGPDRANEKLFF. The CDR3 DNA follows: TGTGCTAGTGGTCCCGACAGGGCTAATGAAAAACTGTTTTTT.

The chain has TRBV10-3 and TRBJ2-7; 10 positions agree with TRBD1. V lost 6 bases, J lost 3 bases, and 8 bases stayed unmatched. The CDR3 is 15 amino acids. Germline V gives CDR1 ENHRY, CDR2 SYGVKD. The CDR3 DNA is TGTGCCATCAGCGGAACCGGGACAGGGGACTACGAGCAGTACTTC. Translating it yields CAISGTGTGDYEQYF.

This clone came up once. V is TRBV4-2 and J is TRBJ1-2, with D perhaps TRBD1 (6 bases). Germline V gene sequence: CDR1 LGHNA, CDR2 YNFKEQ. V lost 1 base and J lost 5, with 11 bases in between. The CDR3 is 14 residues long. CDR3 residues: CASSQVGQPYGYTF. The CDR3 DNA reads as TGTGCCAGCAGCCAAGTAGGACAGCCGTATGGCTACACCTTC.

The gene calls are TRBV7-2 and TRBJ1-1; D unresolved. This CDR3 is 15 amino acids long. The V gene lost 6 bases and the J gene lost 4 bases, with 18 bases spanning the gap. Germline V gene sequence: CDR1 SGHTA, CDR2 FQGNSA. The CDR3 spells CASSSQRIGSTEAFF. The CDR3 DNA is TGTGCCAGCAGTTCCCAACGGATTGGGAGCACTGAAGCTTTCTTT.

This sequence joins TRBV2 and TRBJ2-7; 8 bases are a match to TRBD1. There are 13 residues in the CDR3. V shed 10 bases, J shed 6 bases, and the junction held 11 bases outside the gene matches. Looked up from germline, CDR1 is SNHLY and CDR2 is FYNNEI. DNA of the CDR3: TGTGCCATCCAGGGGGCGGAAACGGGCGAGCAGTACTTC. It translates to CAIQGAETGEQYF. Drawing the rest from reference TRBV2 and TRBJ2-7, the complete variable domain is EPEVTQTPSHQVTQMGQEVILRCVPISNHLYFYWYRQILGQKVEFLVSFYNNEISEKSEIFDDQFSVERPDGSNFTLKIRSTKLEDSAMYFCAIQGAETGEQYFGPGTRLTVT.

The chain has TRBV28 and TRBJ2-7; TRBD2 agrees at 7 bases. V shed 8 bases and J 5 bases; nucleotides not matched to a gene: 9. The CDR3 consists of 13 residues. Germline CDR1 and CDR2: MDHEN and SYDVKM. The CDR3 DNA sequence: TGTGCCAGCTGCCTAGGACTAGTCCACGAGCAGTACTTC. Its protein is CASCLGLVHEQYF. The full variable domain, in which reference TRBV28 and TRBJ2-7 provide the parts outside the CDR3, is DVKVTQSSRYLVKRTGEKVFLECVQDMDHENMFWYRQDPGLGLRLIYFSYDVKMKEKGDIPEGYSVSREKKERFSLILESASTNQTSMYLCASCLGLVHEQYFGPGTRLTVT.

DNA for the CDR3: TGTGCCAGCAGCTTCCAGGACAGGGCCAACTCAAAAACTGAAGCTTTCTTT. Translation gives CASSFQDRANSKTEAFF. The genes are TRBV7-9 and TRBJ1-1; TRBD1 aligns across 8 bases. The germline V gene has CDR1 SEHNR and CDR2 FQNEAQ (reference sequence). Trimming at V came to 3 bases and at J to 5 bases, leaving 14 bases not matched to a gene. The CDR3 is 17 residues long. The whole variable domain, remainder taken from reference TRBV7-9 and TRBJ1-1, is DTGVSQNPRHKITKRGQNVTFRCDPISEHNRLYWYRQTLGQGPEFLTYFQNEAQLEKSRLLSDRFSAERPKGSFSTLEIQRTEQGDSAMYLCASSFQDRANSKTEAFFGQGTRLTVV.

This chain uses TRBV6-4 with TRBJ2-3; D perhaps matches TRBD2 (7 bases). CDR1 and CDR2 from the germline V gene are MRHNA and SNTAGT. This CDR3 contains 14 residues. Trimming removed 3 bases from V and 7 bases from J, with 14 bases in between. This chain's CDR3 is CASSETRGGNTQYF. The CDR3 coding sequence is TGTGCCAGCAGTGAAACGAGGGGGGGGAATACGCAGTATTTT.

This clone was picked up a small number of times. The chain carries TRBV7-3 and TRBJ1-1; 7 bases match TRBD1. CDR1 is SGHTA and CDR2 is FQGTGA in the germline V gene. This CDR3 spans 14 amino acids. After removal of 3 bases from V and 4 bases from J, the junction contained 5 bases not matched to a gene. The CDR3 DNA follows: TGTGCCAGCAGCTTTTCGGGACAGCTCACTGAAGCTTTCTTT. Amino acids: CASSFSGQLTEAFF.

The rearrangement links TRBV5-1 to TRBJ2-3, with D unresolved. CDR1 SGHRS and CDR2 YFSETQ come from the germline V gene. This CDR3 has 15 amino acids. V lost 0 bases to trimming and J lost 2 bases, with 10 bases between them. CDR3 coding DNA: TGCGCCAGCAGCTTGGTGGCACAGAACACAGATACGCAGTATTTT. Its translation: CASSLVAQNTDTQYF. Looking up the rest from reference TRBV5-1 and TRBJ2-3 gives the full variable domain: KAGVTQTPRYLIKTRGQQVTLSCSPISGHRSVSWYQQTPGQGLQFLFEYFSETQRNKGNFPGRFSGRQFSNSRSEMNVSTLELGDSALYLCASSLVAQNTDTQYFGPGTRLTVL.

The rearrangement joins TRBV10-1 to TRBJ1-6; possibly TRBD1 for D (6 bases). The CDR3 consists of 17 residues. V was clipped by 4 bases and J by 4 bases, with 17 bases between them. Looked up from germline, CDR1 is WNHNN and CDR2 is SYGVQD (reference sequence). DNA of the CDR3: TGCGCCAGCAGTGTTAGGGGGGGCCGGTGGTATAATTCACCCCTCCACTTT. It translates to CASSVRGGRWYNSPLHF.

This clone was seen a single time. The V and J genes are TRBV7-9 and TRBJ1-2, with D perhaps matching TRBD1 (5 bases). Trimming removed 1 base from V and 4 bases from J, with 16 bases in between. This CDR3 has 16 residues. Per the germline V gene, CDR1 is SEHNR and CDR2 is FQNEAQ (reference sequence). DNA for the CDR3: TGTGCCAGCAGCTTAGAAATTCGGGGGGGACCCTATGGCTACACCTTC. It specifies CASSLEIRGGPYGYTF.